Listed here are 17 T cell receptor beta chains from one sample, sequenced in a study of cytomegalovirus exposure and HLA in healthy donors. The repertoire was sequenced with immunoSEQ multiplex PCR; TCRdb's copy has only in-frame clones and lacks some. The table includes about 150,000 clones, approximately 86% detected once. Source material: PBMCs. All receptors come from a human donor in good health.

The chain has TRBV5-1 and TRBJ2-1; 7 bases are a match to TRBD2. V lost 2 bases and J lost 3; bases outside the gene matches: 5. This CDR3 has 15 amino acids. In germline, CDR1 is SGHRS, CDR2 YFSETQ. The CDR3 DNA reads as TGCGCCAGCAGCTTACCGGCTAGCGGCTACAATGAGCAGTTCTTC. Protein: CASSLPASGYNEQFF.

This clone was detected only once. The V gene is TRBV14, the J gene TRBJ1-2, with TRBD1 identical over 9 bases. The germline V gene has CDR1 SGHDN and CDR2 FVKESK. The CDR3 sequence is 15 residues long. V lost 1 base and J lost 4; bases outside the gene matches: 4. The CDR3 coding sequence is TGTGCCAGCAGCCAAGGGACAGGGGAGGCCTATGGCTACACCTTC. This codes for CASSQGTGEAYGYTF.

This clone was counted a single time. The rearrangement links TRBV28 to TRBJ2-1, with 7 bases identical to TRBD1. The CDR3 sequence is 15 residues long. Per the germline V gene, CDR1 is MDHEN and CDR2 is SYDVKM. The trim removed 5 bases at V and 2 bases at J, leaving 6 bases unmatched. This chain's CDR3 is CASSRPGQPYNEQFF. The CDR3 nucleotides read TGTGCCAGCAGTCGGCCGGGACAGCCCTACAATGAGCAGTTCTTC. Variable domain in full (rest from reference TRBV28 and TRBJ2-1): DVKVTQSSRYLVKRTGEKVFLECVQDMDHENMFWYRQDPGLGLRLIYFSYDVKMKEKGDIPEGYSVSREKKERFSLILESASTNQTSMYLCASSRPGQPYNEQFFGPGTRLTVL.

This clone was seen a few times. V and J are TRBV18 and TRBJ2-7, with 7 bases fitting TRBD2. The CDR3 runs 15 residues. In germline, CDR1 is KGHSH, CDR2 LQKENI. Germline trimming cut 3 bases from V and 0 bases from J; bases unmatched to any gene: 5. The DNA of the CDR3 is TGTGCCAGCTCACCGAGCGGGACTTACTCCTACGAGCAGTACTTC. This codes for CASSPSGTYSYEQYF.

The chain employs TRBV5-6 and TRBJ2-1; TRBD2 aligns across 13 bases. V lost 0 bases and J lost 5; bases outside the gene matches: 11. There are 19 residues in the CDR3. Germline lookup yields CDR1 SGHDT and CDR2 YYEEEE. CDR3 in amino acids: CASSLALETSGGEHNEQFF. CDR3 in DNA: TGTGCCAGCAGCTTGGCCCTTGAAACTAGCGGGGGGGAACACAATGAGCAGTTCTTC.

The chain uses TRBV6-5 and TRBJ2-3; D is perhaps TRBD2 (5 bases). CDR3 length equals 15 residues. CDR1 and CDR2 from the germline V gene are MNHEY and SVGAGI. V lost 0 bases and J 6 bases, leaving 13 bases between the germline ends. CDR3 sequence (DNA): TGTGCCAGCAGTTACTCCTATCAGCGGAGGGATACGCAGTATTTT. Its protein is CASSYSYQRRDTQYF.

The chain links TRBV7-2 to TRBJ1-5, with TRBD1 as a possible D gene (5 bases). In germline, CDR1 is SGHTA, CDR2 FQGNSA. CDR3 length equals 14 residues. V was cut by 5 bases and J by 5 bases, with 13 bases left in between. The CDR3 sequence is CASSRDSTYQPQHF. The CDR3 nucleotides read TGTGCCAGCAGCCGTGACAGTACCTATCAGCCCCAGCATTTT.

The chain recombines TRBV6-5 with TRBJ1-5; 10 bases align to TRBD1. Germline V lookup: CDR1 MNHEY, CDR2 SVGAGI. J gave up 6 bases and V 6 bases, and 8 bases lay outside the gene matches. This CDR3 spans 15 amino acids. The CDR3 region is CASSRGDRGSQPQHF. DNA for the CDR3: TGTGCCAGCAGCAGGGGGGACAGGGGCAGTCAGCCCCAGCATTTT.

This clone was observed a handful of times. Other DNA variants within this sample encode the same CDR3. The genes are TRBV2 and TRBJ1-5; D gene ambiguous. Germline V CDR1 and CDR2: SNHLY, FYNNEI. The CDR3 has 14 residues. V was shortened by 0 bases and J by 7 bases, with 10 bases between the two germline ends. The CDR3 region has the DNA TGTGCCAGCAGTGAAGCGGGAGGGAGGCAGCCCCAGCATTTT. Protein product: CASSEAGGRQPQHF.

The V and J genes are TRBV2 and TRBJ1-2; D possibly corresponds to TRBD1 (5 bases). Germline values: CDR1 SNHLY, CDR2 FYNNEI. V shed 3 bases and J shed 8 bases, with 16 bases lying between them. The CDR3 is made up of 14 amino acids. The chain's CDR3 is CASSDLSWGRGYTF. DNA for the CDR3: TGTGCCAGCAGTGATCTATCTTGGGGCCGGGGCTACACCTTC.

The genes are TRBV28 and TRBJ1-1; 7 bases line up with TRBD1. V dropped 2 bases and J dropped 0; count of bases not matched to a gene: 9. This CDR3 spans 17 amino acids. From germline, CDR1 is MDHEN and CDR2 SYDVKM. CDR3 DNA: TGTGCCAGCAGTTTAAGGGGTACAGGGGTCATGAACACTGAAGCTTTCTTT. Translation: CASSLRGTGVMNTEAFF.

V is TRBV5-8 and J is TRBJ1-1; D is undetermined. Germline loops: CDR1 SGHTS, CDR2 YDEGEE. There are 14 residues in the CDR3. V gave up 6 bases and J gave up 0 bases, with 12 bases separating them. As DNA, the CDR3 is TGTGCCAGCACCACTTATCGCATGAACACTGAAGCTTTCTTT. Its protein is CASTTYRMNTEAFF.

This chain links TRBV7-3 with TRBJ2-1, with 13 bases identical to TRBD2. Germline CDR1 is SGHTA and CDR2 is FQGTGA. The CDR3 spans 16 residues. J was trimmed by 9 bases and V by 4 bases; bases with no gene match: 9. The chain's CDR3 is CASSSGTSGVRGEQFF. Here the CDR3 DNA reads TGTGCCAGCAGCTCCGGGACTAGCGGGGTTAGGGGTGAGCAGTTCTTC.

This chain links TRBV7-9 with TRBJ2-1; 10 nucleotides match TRBD2. Losses at the gene ends were 6 bases for V and 4 bases for J; bases not matched to a gene: 0. The CDR3 loop spans 13 amino acids. CDR1 SEHNR and CDR2 FQNEAQ come from the germline V gene (reference sequence). For the CDR3, the DNA is TGTGCCAGCAGACTAGCGGGGTACAATGAGCAGTTCTTC. Translating it yields CASRLAGYNEQFF.

This chain connects TRBV2 to TRBJ2-7; D perhaps matches TRBD2 (6 bases). This CDR3 contains 14 residues. From germline, CDR1 is SNHLY and CDR2 FYNNEI. Deletions cut 7 bases from V and 0 bases from J, with 13 bases between. CDR3 amino acids: CASTPPGSSYEQYF. Written as DNA, the CDR3 is TGTGCCAGCACCCCCCCCGGGAGCTCCTACGAGCAGTACTTC.

The chain links TRBV7-6 to TRBJ2-7; D is unresolved. The CDR3 consists of 13 residues. In germline, CDR1 is SGHVS, CDR2 FNYEAQ. V lost 5 bases and J lost 0, with 8 bases in between. CDR3: CASSTYHSYEQYF. CDR3 DNA sequence: TGTGCCAGCAGCACCTACCACTCCTACGAGCAGTACTTC. Combining the CDR3 with reference TRBV7-6 and TRBJ2-7 gives the whole variable domain GAGVSQSPRYKVTKRGQDVALRCDPISGHVSLYWYRQALGQGPEFLTYFNYEAQQDKSGLPNDRFSAERPEGSISTLTIQRTEQRDSAMYRCASSTYHSYEQYFGPGTRLTVT.

The J gene is TRBJ1-5, the V gene TRBV2, with D uncertain. CDR3 length: 16 residues. V was clipped by 1 base and J by 5 bases, with 15 bases between them. Germline V CDR1 and CDR2: SNHLY, FYNNEI. In DNA form, the CDR3 reads TGTGCCAGCAGTGAAGGACGAGGAATCACCCATCAGCCCCAGCATTTT. This codes for CASSEGRGITHQPQHF.